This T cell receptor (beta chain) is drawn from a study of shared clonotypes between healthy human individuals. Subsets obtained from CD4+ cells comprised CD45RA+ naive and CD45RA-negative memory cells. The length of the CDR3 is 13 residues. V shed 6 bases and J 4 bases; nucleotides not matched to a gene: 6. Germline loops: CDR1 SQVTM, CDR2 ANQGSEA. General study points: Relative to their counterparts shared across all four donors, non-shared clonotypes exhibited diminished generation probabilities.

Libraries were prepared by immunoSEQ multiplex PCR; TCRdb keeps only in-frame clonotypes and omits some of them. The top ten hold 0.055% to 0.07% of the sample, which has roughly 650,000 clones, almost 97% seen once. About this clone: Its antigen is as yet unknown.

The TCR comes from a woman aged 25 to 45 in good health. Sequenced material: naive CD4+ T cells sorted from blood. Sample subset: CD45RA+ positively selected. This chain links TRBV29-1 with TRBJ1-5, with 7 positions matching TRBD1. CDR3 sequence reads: CSVGQSGNQPQHF. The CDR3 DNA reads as TGCAGCGTGGGACAGTCGGGAAATCAGCCCCAGCATTTT.